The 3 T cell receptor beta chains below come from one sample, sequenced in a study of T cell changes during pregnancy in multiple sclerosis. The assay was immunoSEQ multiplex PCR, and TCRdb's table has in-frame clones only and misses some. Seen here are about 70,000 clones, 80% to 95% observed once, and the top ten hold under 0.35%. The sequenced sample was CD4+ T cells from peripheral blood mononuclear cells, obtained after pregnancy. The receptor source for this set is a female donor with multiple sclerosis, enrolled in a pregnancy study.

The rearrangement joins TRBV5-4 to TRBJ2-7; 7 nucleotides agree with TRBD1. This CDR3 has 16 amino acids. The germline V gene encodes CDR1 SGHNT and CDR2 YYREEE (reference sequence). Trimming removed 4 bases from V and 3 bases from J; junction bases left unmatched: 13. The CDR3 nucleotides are TGTGCCAGCAGCCCCAGCCCCGGGACAGCGCTCTACGAGCAGTACTTC. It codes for CASSPSPGTALYEQYF.

The CDR3 here is CASRVSGRGQPQHF. DNA for the CDR3: TGTGCCAGCAGGGTCTCAGGGCGGGGTCAGCCCCAGCATTTT. V is TRBV6-5 and J is TRBJ1-5; tentative D call: TRBD1 (5 bases). Between the trimmed V and J ends, which lost 6 bases and 6 bases, there was a span of 15 bases. CDR3 size: 14 residues. From germline, CDR1 is MNHEY and CDR2 SVGAGI.

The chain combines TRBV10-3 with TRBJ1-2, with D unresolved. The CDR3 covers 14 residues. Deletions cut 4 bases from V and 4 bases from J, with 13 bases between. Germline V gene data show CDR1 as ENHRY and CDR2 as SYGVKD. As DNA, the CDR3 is TGTGCCATCAGTGGTAACAGCCTCATCTATGGCTACACCTTC. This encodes CAISGNSLIYGYTF.